This TCR beta chain was sequenced in a study of coeliac disease. The method was immunoSEQ multiplex PCR; TCRdb's version includes in-frame clones alone and lacks a portion of them. The table shows under 3,500 clones, with roughly 67% occurring only once. Sequencing used one aliquot of approximately 490,000 cells per fraction. This clonotype was obtained from a woman between 40 and 50 years old. The sample consisted of intraepithelial lymphocytes from the gut.

CDR3 loop: CASSSGTGSGEQYF. DNA of the CDR3: TGTGCCAGCAGCTCTGGGACAGGTTCGGGAGAGCAGTACTTC. J is TRBJ2-7 and V is TRBV7-9, with TRBD1 identical over 8 bases. The germline CDR1 and CDR2 sequences are SEHNR and FQNEAQ (reference sequence). The CDR3 consists of 14 residues. V was pared by 4 bases and J by 7 bases, with 9 bases of the junction left unmatched. Full variable domain (remainder filled in from reference TRBV7-9 and TRBJ2-7): DTGVSQNPRHKITKRGQNVTFRCDPISEHNRLYWYRQTLGQGPEFLTYFQNEAQLEKSRLLSDRFSAERPKGSFSTLEIQRTEQGDSAMYLCASSSGTGSGEQYFGPGTRLTVT.